Following are 19 T cell receptor beta chains from one sample sequenced in a study of T-cell memory formation after mild COVID-19. TCRdb re-called the 5' RACE reads with MiXCR, one entry per CDR3 protein. The table has under 450,000 distinct CDR3 sequences, around an eighth seen once. The sequenced sample was PBMCs or a T cell subset sorted from them (not recorded which). The receptor set was obtained from a man between 18 and 35 years old who had mild COVID-19 (a few samples of this study predate the infection). Cell type and time point are not known.

CDR3 region: CASSKSPRHGYTF. The CDR3 nucleotides read TGCGCCAGCAGTAAGTCCCCCCGCCATGGCTACACCTTC. This chain joins TRBV5-1 and TRBJ1-2; D remains unclear. This CDR3 has 13 amino acids. In germline, CDR1 is SGHRS, CDR2 YFSETQ. Trimming took 5 bases from V and 6 from J, leaving 14 bases between them.

This clonotype was seen a handful of times. The genes are TRBV4-2 and TRBJ1-1; 7 bases align to TRBD1. The germline gives CDR1 LGHNA, CDR2 YNFKEQ. CDR3 size: 17 residues. V lost 1 base to trimming and J lost 0 bases; unmatched junction nucleotides: 8. The DNA for the CDR3 is TGTGCCAGCAGCCAAGCTCGGGCAGGGGGAATGAACACTGAAGCTTTCTTT. Protein sequence: CASSQARAGGMNTEAFF.

The V and J genes are TRBV7-9 and TRBJ2-5, with 13 bases matching TRBD2. The CDR3 totals 16 residues. J lost 3 bases, V lost 3 bases, and 4 bases had no gene match. Germline V gene data show CDR1 as SEHNR and CDR2 as FQNEAQ (reference sequence). The CDR3 sequence is CASSLGLAGWEETQYF. The CDR3 DNA follows: TGTGCCAGCAGCTTGGGACTAGCGGGGTGGGAAGAGACCCAGTACTTC.

In its sample, this clonotype was seen a few times. The rearrangement joins TRBV4-3 to TRBJ1-1; D unresolved. Trimming shortened V by 3 bases and J by 1 base, and 9 bases separated the two germline ends. The CDR3 extends over 14 amino acids. Germline CDR1 is LGHNA and CDR2 is YSLEER. CDR3 amino acids: CASSQSAANTEAFF. DNA of the CDR3: TGCGCCAGCAGCCAGTCCGCCGCGAACACTGAAGCTTTCTTT.

This clonotype occurred a few times. The chain combines TRBV5-4 with TRBJ2-1, with TRBD1 matching over 10 bases. Germline CDR1 reads SGHNT; CDR2 reads YYREEE (reference sequence). CDR3 length: 15 residues. The V and J ends lost 2 bases and 6 bases, in that order; junction bases with no gene match: 5. The CDR3 loop is CASSLDRGPGNEQFF. For the CDR3, the DNA is TGTGCCAGCAGCTTAGACAGGGGGCCCGGCAATGAGCAGTTCTTC.

The genes are TRBV10-3 and TRBJ2-5, with D possibly matching TRBD1 (6 bases). This CDR3 is built from 14 residues. Germline CDR1 is ENHRY and CDR2 is SYGVKD. Between the trimmed V and J ends, which lost 4 bases and 1 base, there was a span of 10 bases. The CDR3 loop is CAISAGDGQETQYF. Here the CDR3 DNA reads TGTGCCATCAGTGCAGGGGACGGCCAAGAGACCCAGTACTTC.

This chain joins TRBV3-1 and TRBJ2-2; D is uncertain. Germline V gene sequence: CDR1 LGHDT, CDR2 YNNKEL (reference sequence). V lost 1 base and J 7 bases, leaving 19 bases between the germline ends. This CDR3 comprises 17 residues. CDR3 bases: TGTGCCAGCAGCCAAGGACGAAGTAGCTTTTGGAACGGGGAGCTGTTTTTT. This encodes CASSQGRSSFWNGELFF.

The chain links TRBV29-1 to TRBJ2-3; 8 nucleotides match TRBD2. Unmatched junction bases numbered 7, after V lost 7 bases and J lost 7 bases. Germline V lookup: CDR1 SQVTM, CDR2 ANQGSEA. The CDR3 covers 12 residues. CDR3 residues: CSALAGSYTQYF. The CDR3 DNA sequence: TGCAGCGCATTAGCGGGGTCATATACGCAGTATTTT.

The sample holds a few counts of this clonotype. The chain is built from TRBV28 and TRBJ2-6, with a possible D match to TRBD2 (5 bases). V was cut by 4 bases and J by 4 bases, with 17 bases left in between. The CDR3 runs to 17 residues. CDR1 is MDHEN and CDR2 is SYDVKM in the germline V gene. This CDR3 reads CASSSRGWWTGANVLTF. The DNA of the CDR3 is TGTGCCAGCAGTTCGAGAGGGTGGTGGACCGGGGCCAACGTCCTGACTTTC.

V usage is TRBV4-2 and J usage is TRBJ1-2; 7 nucleotides align to TRBD1. The CDR3 spans 17 residues. With V trimmed by 2 bases and J by 2 bases, 11 bases remained unmatched. Germline V gene lookup returns CDR1 LGHNA and CDR2 YNFKEQ. The CDR3 here is CASSQLAGRDSNYGYTF. The CDR3 DNA follows: TGTGCCAGCAGCCAACTTGCCGGGCGGGACAGCAACTATGGCTACACCTTC.

This clonotype was recorded at least ten times. V gene TRBV3-1 combines with J gene TRBJ2-7; no definite D call. Germline V gene lookup returns CDR1 LGHDT and CDR2 YNNKEL (reference sequence). Trimming left V 1 base short and J 6 bases short, with 7 bases between. The CDR3 consists of 12 residues. The CDR3 protein is CASSQVDAEQYF. The DNA for the CDR3 is TGTGCCAGCAGCCAAGTTGATGCCGAGCAGTACTTC.

The chain uses TRBV5-1 and TRBJ1-1; possible D gene TRBD1, 6 bases. V lost 5 bases and J 2 bases, leaving 13 bases between the germline ends. Germline assignment: CDR1 SGHRS and CDR2 YFSETQ. The CDR3 is 14 amino acids. The DNA for the CDR3 is TGCGCCAGCAGTTGGGGGGCCGCCAACACTGAAGCTTTCTTT. This gives the protein CASSWGAANTEAFF.

The chain combines TRBV19 with TRBJ2-7; TRBD2 is a possible D gene (5 bases). The CDR3 has 11 residues. Germline V gene lookup returns CDR1 LNHDA and CDR2 SQIVND (reference sequence). Trimming removed 2 bases at V and 6 bases at J, with 5 bases between. CDR3 loop: CASSIRGEQYF. CDR3 in DNA: TGTGCCAGTAGTATACGGGGCGAGCAGTACTTC.

V is TRBV5-4 and J is TRBJ2-7; no definite D call. There are 13 residues in the CDR3. The V end was cut by 2 bases, the J end by 5 bases, with 11 bases between. CDR1 is SGHNT and CDR2 is YYREEE in the germline V gene (reference sequence). CDR3 DNA sequence: TGTGCCAGCAGCTTAACGACGACGGACGAGCAGTACTTC. Protein product: CASSLTTTDEQYF.

The chain has TRBV20-1 and TRBJ2-3; 10 bases match TRBD1. The CDR3 contains 16 residues. Trimming took 2 bases from V and 4 from J; bases not matched to a gene: 9. CDR1 DFQATT and CDR2 SNEGSKA come from the germline V gene (reference sequence). CDR3 sequence (DNA): TGCAGTGCTAGATCACTCCCGGGACAGGGGTCAGATACGCAGTATTTT. Protein: CSARSLPGQGSDTQYF.

This clonotype was counted only a few times. This chain links TRBV7-2 with TRBJ2-4; tentatively, D is TRBD1 (6 bases). The V gene's germline CDR1 is SGHTA and CDR2 FQGNSA. The CDR3 is 13 residues long. The V gene lost 3 bases and the J gene lost 6 bases, with 9 bases spanning the gap. CDR3 region: CASSFGQRNIQYF. In DNA form, the CDR3 reads TGTGCCAGCAGCTTTGGACAGCGAAACATTCAGTACTTC. The whole variable domain, remainder taken from reference TRBV7-2 and TRBJ2-4, is GAGVSQSPSNKVTEKGKDVELRCDPISGHTALYWYRQSLGQGLEFLIYFQGNSAPDKSGLPSDRFSAERTGGSVSTLTIQRTQQEDSAVYLCASSFGQRNIQYFGAGTRLSVL.

This clonotype was recorded a few times. V is TRBV3-1 and J is TRBJ1-5; D is unresolved. The CDR3 covers 15 residues. CDR1 and CDR2 from the germline V gene are LGHDT and YNNKEL (reference sequence). Trimming took 2 bases from V and 5 from J, leaving 13 bases between them. DNA for the CDR3: TGTGCCAGCAGCCAATCCTCGGGCGCCGATCAGCCCCAGCATTTT. Translated: CASSQSSGADQPQHF.

This clonotype was recorded many times. The V and J genes are TRBV7-2 and TRBJ2-2; unclear D gene. Deletions cut 2 bases from V and 0 bases from J, with 16 bases between. The CDR3 has 18 amino acids. The germline V gene has CDR1 SGHTA and CDR2 FQGNSA. The CDR3 here is CASSLKSVRAANTGELFF. The CDR3 DNA sequence: TGTGCCAGCAGCTTAAAATCGGTTCGGGCAGCGAACACCGGGGAGCTGTTTTTT.

The chain couples TRBV5-1 to TRBJ1-6; no firm D call. The CDR3 is 15 amino acids. Germline V gives CDR1 SGHRS, CDR2 YFSETQ. The ends were cut back, 0 bases at V and 9 bases at J, with 13 bases in the middle. CDR3: CASSLAGSTRSPLHF. DNA of the CDR3: TGCGCCAGCAGCTTGGCGGGCTCCACCCGTTCACCCCTCCACTTT.